The rows below give T cell receptor beta chains drawn from one sample of a study of blood T cell repertoires in COVID-19. The protocol was immunoSEQ multiplex PCR, while the TCRdb copy is restricted to in-frame clones and leaves out a portion. Here the sample spans some 80,000 clones, 90% being singletons. The sequenced sample was peripheral blood. The receptors shown here come from a woman aged 80 or over with active or convalescent COVID-19. Each CDR3 is given with its conserved first and last residue. D genes are given only for firm matches. Expanded clones get a size class; other rows say once, few or many, or leave the size out.

clone size | D gene | J gene | V gene | CDR3 DNA | CDR3 protein
. | TRBD1 | TRBJ1-1 | TRBV29-1 | TGCAGCGTTCTCCGACAGGGCTCTGAAGCTTTCTTT | CSVLRQGSEAFF
. | . | TRBJ1-1 | TRBV30 | TGTGCCTGGAACAGGCCCCCTGGGACTGAAGCTTTCTTT | CAWNRPPGTEAFF
. | TRBD1 | TRBJ1-2 | TRBV19 | TGTGCCAGTTCAGACCCCCAACAGGGGGTCTATGGCTACACCTTC | CASSDPQQGVYGYTF
. | . | TRBJ2-3 | TRBV9 | TGTGCCAGCAGCGACGGGGGGCCGGGAGATACGCAGTATTTT | CASSDGGPGDTQYF
. | . | TRBJ2-2 | TRBV5-1 | TGCGCCAGCAGCTTGCCAGGGATGAACACCGGGGAGCTGTTTTTT | CASSLPGMNTGELFF
. | TRBD1 | TRBJ2-7 | TRBV19 | TGTGCCAGTAGAGACAGGGGGAGCTCCTACGAGCAGTACTTC | CASRDRGSSYEQYF
. | TRBD1 | TRBJ1-1 | TRBV19 | TGTGCCAGTAGTTGGGGACAGGAGACCACTGAAGCTTTCTTT | CASSWGQETTEAFF
. | . | TRBJ2-5 | TRBV6-1 | TGTGCCAGCAGTGAGGAGGAACTTAGGGTTTTCAGTGGGGAGACCCAGTACTTC | CASSEEELRVFSGETQYF
. | . | TRBJ2-7 | TRBV30 | TGTGCCTGGAGTACGAGTATTGAGCAGTACTTC | CAWSTSIEQYF
. | . | TRBJ2-3 | TRBV6-5 | TGTGCCAGCAGCATGGACTCAGATACGCAGTATTTT | CASSMDSDTQYF
. | . | TRBJ1-6 | TRBV6-5 | TGTGCCAGCAGCTCCATCCGGGAGAATTCACCCCTCCACTTT | CASSSIRENSPLHF
. | . | TRBJ2-7 | TRBV11-1 | TGTGCCAGCAGCTTAGGACCACGGGGGCAGTACTTC | CASSLGPRGQYF
. | TRBD2 | TRBJ2-1 | TRBV24-1 | TGTGCCACCAGTTTGTTCGGGAGGGATGAGCAGTTCTTC | CATSLFGRDEQFF
. | . | TRBJ2-1 | TRBV10-3 | TGTGCCATCGGAGGGGGCAGGAGGGGCAATGAGCAGTTCTTC | CAIGGGRRGNEQFF
. | . | TRBJ1-2 | TRBV9 | TGTGCCAGCAGCGTAAATTCAGGGAATGGCTACACCTTC | CASSVNSGNGYTF
. | TRBD1 | TRBJ2-1 | TRBV24-1 | TGTGCCACCAGTGATCCGGGACAGGGGTTTGAGCAGTTCTTC | CATSDPGQGFEQFF
. | . | TRBJ2-7 | TRBV7-2 | TGTGCCAGCAGTCCCACCGTCAAGCTCTCCTACGAGCAGTACTTC | CASSPTVKLSYEQYF
. | . | TRBJ2-7 | TRBV3-1/TRBV3-2 | TGTGCCAGCAGCCGTTTCACGAGTTCCTACGAGCAGTACTTC | CASSRFTSSYEQYF
. | TRBD1 | TRBJ1-2 | TRBV6-5 | TGTGCCAGCAGAAGGGACAGGGTTGAATATGGCTACACCTTC | CASRRDRVEYGYTF
. | TRBD2 | TRBJ2-5 | TRBV7-3 | TGTGCCAGCAGCCGGGGACTAGCGGGGGTCCAAGAGACCCAGTACTTC | CASSRGLAGVQETQYF
. | TRBD1 | TRBJ1-6 | TRBV19 | TGTGCCAGTAGTGGGACAGGGGCATATTATGGGGATTCACCCCTCCACTTT | CASSGTGAYYGDSPLHF
. | . | TRBJ2-7 | TRBV28 | TGTGCCAGCAGTCCACAGGGATCTGGATCCTACGAGCAGTACTTC | CASSPQGSGSYEQYF
. | . | TRBJ1-3 | TRBV5-6 | TGTGCCAGCAGCTTGGTTGGGCAGGGCGGTGGAAACACCATATATTTT | CASSLVGQGGGNTIYF
once | TRBD2 | TRBJ2-5 | TRBV3-1/TRBV3-2 | TGTGCCAGCAGCCTCCCCCTAGCGGGGGGGCGTGAGACCCAGTACTTC | CASSLPLAGGRETQYF
. | . | TRBJ1-5 | TRBV19 | TGTGCCAGTAGTATAGCGGGCACGGGGTGGATCAATCAGCCCCAGCATTTT | CASSIAGTGWINQPQHF
. | TRBD2 | TRBJ2-1 | TRBV24-1 | TGTGCCACCAGTGATCCTCCCGGGACTAGCGGGGGCGATGAGCAGTTCTTC | CATSDPPGTSGGDEQFF
. | TRBD1 | TRBJ1-1 | TRBV29-1 | TGCAGCGTCCGGGACAGGGGATCCAACACTGAAGCTTTCTTT | CSVRDRGSNTEAFF
. | TRBD1 | TRBJ1-6 | TRBV6-2/TRBV6-3 | TGTGCCAGCAGTTATGCAGGGGGTATGAATTCACCCCTCCACTTT | CASSYAGGMNSPLHF
. | . | TRBJ2-5 | TRBV3-1/TRBV3-2 | TGTGCCAGCAGCCAAGAACAGAAAGAGACCCAGTACTTC | CASSQEQKETQYF
. | . | TRBJ1-5 | TRBV6-5 | TGTGCCAGCAGGGAGGACAGAGATCAGCCCCAGCATTTT | CASREDRDQPQHF
. | . | TRBJ1-1 | TRBV9 | TGTGCCAGCAGCGCCGCTCGTGGAGAGAACACTGAAGCTTTCTTT | CASSAARGENTEAFF
. | . | TRBJ1-4 | TRBV5-8 | TGTGCCAGCAGCTTGGCGGGTCTAGCGGAAGAAAAACTGTTTTTT | CASSLAGLAEEKLFF
. | TRBD1 | TRBJ2-7 | TRBV28 | TGTGCCAGCAGTTTAAGGGGGACAGGGGAACACGAGCAGTACTTC | CASSLRGTGEHEQYF
medium-sized | TRBD2 | TRBJ2-3 | TRBV7-2 | TGTGCCAGCAGCTCCCCGGGACTAGCGGGGAGACTTAGCACAGATACGCAGTATTTT | CASSSPGLAGRLSTDTQYF
. | . | TRBJ1-6 | TRBV11-1 | TGTGCCAGCAGAGGGTCGGAGGGCTATAATTCACCCCTCCACTTT | CASRGSEGYNSPLHF
. | TRBD1 | TRBJ2-7 | TRBV6-6 | TGTGCCAGCAGCCAGACAGGGGAAGCCTACGAGCAGTACTTC | CASSQTGEAYEQYF
. | TRBD2 | TRBJ2-3 | TRBV7-2 | TGTGCCAGCAGCTTAGTAGCGGGGGCCGCAGATACGCAGTATTTT | CASSLVAGAADTQYF
. | . | TRBJ2-7 | TRBV5-1 | TGCGCCAGCAGCCACAGCTACGAGCAGTACTTC | CASSHSYEQYF
. | TRBD1 | TRBJ1-1 | TRBV6-2/TRBV6-3 | TGTGCCAGCAGTGCCTGGACAGGGGCGACTGAAGCTTTCTTT | CASSAWTGATEAFF
. | TRBD2 | TRBJ2-1 | TRBV7-9 | TGTGCCAGCACCCTTTTAGCGGGACTCTCCTACAATGAGCAGTTCTTC | CASTLLAGLSYNEQFF
once | TRBD1 | TRBJ2-5 | TRBV7-2 | TGTGCCAGCAGCCCCGTGACAGGGGTAACAGAGACCCAGTACTTC | CASSPVTGVTETQYF
. | TRBD2 | TRBJ2-2 | TRBV7-8 | TGTGCCAGCAGCTTACCTAGCGGGGGGGTGAACACCGGGGAGCTGTTTTTT | CASSLPSGGVNTGELFF
. | . | TRBJ2-3 | TRBV4-1 | TGCGCCAGCAGCCAACGCCCGGGACTCCCCAAGACAGATACGCAGTATTTT | CASSQRPGLPKTDTQYF